There are many counts of the clone carrying this TCR beta chain. A single record per CDR3 protein comes from TCRdb applying MiXCR to the 5' RACE reads. The sample gives roughly 79,000 distinct CDR3 sequences, approximately 12% of which show up once; 4.5% to 5.5% is in the top ten. These data are taken from a study of spatial heterogeneity in lung cancer. At the level of the study: Raw reads contained each unique TCR and UMI combination more than ten times on average.

V was clipped by 3 bases and J by 6 bases, with 12 bases between them. The CDR3 loop spans 12 amino acids. Germline V gene lookup returns CDR1 SQVTM and CDR2 ANQGSEA. As to time point: sample taken at primary tumor resection. Without sorting, whole RNA was sequenced from tumor, nontumor lung or frozen PBMC. The donor population consisted of just over 70 patients with untreated, early-stage non-small cell lung cancer. The chain has TRBV29-1 and TRBJ2-7; weak D call: TRBD1 (6 bases). The receptor was derived from a male donor with early-stage non-small cell lung cancer. Sequencing was performed on PBMCs, taken at surgery. CDR3 protein: CSVDRGRSEQYF. Written as DNA, the CDR3 is TGCAGCGTTGACAGGGGAAGGAGCGAGCAGTACTTC.